This TCR beta chain was observed in a study of blood T cell repertoires in COVID-19. Study-wide context: There were acute and convalescent COVID-19 samples, and they came from the United States, Italy and Spain. Nucleic acid was either cDNA or gDNA, and it came from T cells, B-cell-depleted T cells, or PBMCs.

The CDR3 contains 14 residues. V lost 1 base to trimming and J lost 8 bases, with 11 bases between them. Per the germline V gene, CDR1 is MDHEN and CDR2 is SYDVKM. Original analysis: How many nucleated cells were present was estimated from reference gene primer amplification. Assay used: immunoSEQ multiplex PCR; TCRdb lists only in-frame clones, some missing. The V and J calls and the clone size are those of that table, but D and trimming were determined from the DNA. The table lists some 200,000 clones, approximately 80% of them singletons. Specimen: peripheral blood. This sequence was found in a woman older than 75 with acute or convalescent COVID-19. The chain is built from TRBV28 and TRBJ1-4, with a possible D match to TRBD1 (5 bases). CDR3 protein: CASSLSGFEEKLFF. As DNA, the CDR3 is TGTGCCAGCAGTTTATCAGGGTTTGAAGAAAAACTGTTTTTT.